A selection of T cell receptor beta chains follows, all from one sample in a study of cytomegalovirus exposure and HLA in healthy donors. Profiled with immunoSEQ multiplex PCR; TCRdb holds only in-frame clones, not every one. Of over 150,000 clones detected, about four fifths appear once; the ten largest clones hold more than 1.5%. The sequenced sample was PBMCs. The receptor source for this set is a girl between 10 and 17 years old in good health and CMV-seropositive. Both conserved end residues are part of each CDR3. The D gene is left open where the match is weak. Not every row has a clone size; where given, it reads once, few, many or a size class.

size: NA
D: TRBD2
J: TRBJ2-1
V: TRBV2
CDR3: CASRSRRGGRDEQFF
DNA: TGTGCCAGCAGATCCAGGCGGGGGGGCAGGGATGAGCAGTTCTTC

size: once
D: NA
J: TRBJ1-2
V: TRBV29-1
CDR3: CSVRQANYGYTF
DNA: TGCAGCGTTCGACAGGCTAACTATGGCTACACCTTC

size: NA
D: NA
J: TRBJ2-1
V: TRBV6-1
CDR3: CASSEERGTYNEQFF
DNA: TGTGCCAGCAGTGAAGAAAGGGGCACCTACAATGAGCAGTTCTTC

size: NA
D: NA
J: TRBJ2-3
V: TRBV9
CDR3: CASSVAGDTQYF
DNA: TGTGCCAGCAGCGTAGCGGGGGATACGCAGTATTTT

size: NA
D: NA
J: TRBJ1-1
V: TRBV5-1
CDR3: CASSLNMNTEAFF
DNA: TGCGCCAGCAGCTTGAACATGAACACTGAAGCTTTCTTT

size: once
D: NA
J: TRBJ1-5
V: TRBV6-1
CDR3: CASSQDGNQPQHF
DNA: TGTGCCAGCAGTCAAGACGGTAATCAGCCCCAGCATTTT

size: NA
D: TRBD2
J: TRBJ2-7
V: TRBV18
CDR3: CASSAGLGLTYEQYF
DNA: TGTGCCAGCTCAGCGGGACTAGGGCTCACCTACGAGCAGTACTTC

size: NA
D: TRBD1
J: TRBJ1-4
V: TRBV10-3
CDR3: CAISEARQGRIEKLFF
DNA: TGTGCCATCAGTGAGGCTAGACAGGGTCGGATTGAAAAACTGTTTTTT

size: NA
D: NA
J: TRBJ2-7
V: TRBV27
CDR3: CASSYSAGLYEQYF
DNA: TGTGCCAGCAGTTATAGCGCCGGCCTTTACGAGCAGTACTTC

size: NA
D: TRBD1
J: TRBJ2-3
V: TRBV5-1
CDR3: CASSPQGVLTDTQYF
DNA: TGCGCCAGCAGCCCACAGGGGGTTCTCACAGATACGCAGTATTTT

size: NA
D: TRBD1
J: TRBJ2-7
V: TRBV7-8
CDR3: CASSATGGASYEQYF
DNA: TGTGCCAGCAGCGCGACAGGGGGTGCGTCCTACGAGCAGTACTTC